Listed below are T cell receptor beta chains from one sample, sequenced in a study of blood T cell repertoires in COVID-19. TCRdb's copy holds only in-frame clones and misses some; the assay was immunoSEQ multiplex PCR. The sample consists of approximately 200,000 clones, 88% of them appearing once. Specimen: peripheral blood. These receptors were obtained from a woman aged 55-69 years with acute or convalescent COVID-19. Each CDR3 is given with its conserved first and last residue. Fields, in order: clone size, V gene, J gene, D gene, CDR3 length, CDR3 protein, CDR3 DNA. D genes are given only for firm matches. The size entry is marked missing in some rows and otherwise reads once, few, many or a size class.

>-|TRBV10-2|TRBJ1-1|TRBD1|13
CASRTGMNTEAFF
TGCGCCAGCAGGACAGGGATGAACACTGAAGCTTTCTTT
>-|TRBV4-2|TRBJ1-1|-|12
CASSQEASEAFF
TGTGCCAGCAGCCAAGAGGCTTCTGAAGCTTTCTTT
>-|TRBV9|TRBJ2-3|TRBD2|15
CASSVSGRAPDTQYF
TGTGCCAGCAGCGTTAGCGGGAGGGCCCCAGATACGCAGTATTTT
>-|TRBV10-3|TRBJ2-6|TRBD1|16
CAIQGATHSGANVLTF
TGTGCCATACAGGGGGCTACCCACTCTGGGGCCAACGTCCTGACTTTC
>-|TRBV5-4|TRBJ2-7|TRBD1|16
CASSLGSGGSGYEQYF
TGTGCCAGCAGCTTGGGCTCAGGGGGTTCGGGCTACGAGCAGTACTTC
>-|TRBV5-4|TRBJ1-1|-|15
CASSANRGANTEAFF
TGTGCCAGCAGCGCAAACCGGGGAGCGAACACTGAAGCTTTCTTT
>-|TRBV5-5|TRBJ1-2|TRBD1|13
CASSPGTGFGYTF
TGTGCCAGCAGCCCCGGGACAGGGTTCGGCTACACCTTC
>-|TRBV6-6|TRBJ2-1|TRBD1|16
CASSYYGQGSYNEQFF
TGTGCCAGCAGTTACTACGGACAGGGTTCCTACAATGAGCAGTTCTTC
>-|TRBV24-1|TRBJ2-2|TRBD2|15
CATRKAGVDTGELFF
TGTGCCACAAGAAAAGCGGGAGTGGACACCGGGGAGCTGTTTTTT
>-|TRBV28|TRBJ1-6|-|15
CASTRRDGQNSPLHF
TGTGCCAGCACCCGGAGGGACGGCCAAAATTCACCCCTCCACTTT
>-|TRBV7-9|TRBJ2-1|TRBD1|18
CASSLGGQGVRSYNEQFF
TGTGCCAGCAGCTTAGGGGGACAGGGAGTAAGGTCCTACAATGAGCAGTTCTTC
>-|TRBV27|TRBJ2-5|TRBD1|15
CASSFSGGRQETQYF
TGTGCCAGCAGTTTCTCAGGGGGCCGCCAAGAGACCCAGTACTTC
>-|TRBV19|TRBJ1-1|TRBD1|14
CASSRSGQSTEAFF
TGTGCCAGTAGTAGGTCGGGACAGTCCACTGAAGCTTTCTTT
>-|TRBV19|TRBJ1-1|-|15
CASSIGRDIHFEAFF
TGTGCCAGTAGTATAGGGCGGGATATCCATTTTGAAGCTTTCTTT
>-|TRBV4-3|TRBJ2-1|TRBD2|17
CASSQDPGTSGDNEQFF
TGCGCCAGCAGCCAAGATCCTGGGACTAGCGGAGACAATGAGCAGTTCTTC
>-|TRBV6-2/TRBV6-3|TRBJ2-7|TRBD2|14
CASSQTSAAYEQYF
TGTGCCAGCAGTCAGACTAGCGCCGCCTACGAGCAGTACTTC
>-|TRBV28|TRBJ2-7|-|15
CASSPDPTVTYEQYF
TGTGCCAGCAGCCCTGACCCGACAGTGACCTACGAGCAGTACTTC
>-|TRBV10-2|TRBJ1-1|TRBD1|16
CASSPGTGDGSTEAFF
TGCGCCAGCAGCCCCGGGACAGGGGATGGGTCCACTGAAGCTTTCTTT
>-|TRBV6-6|TRBJ2-3|-|16
CASSFVPGLRTDTQYF
TGTGCCAGCAGTTTTGTTCCGGGACTCCGCACAGATACGCAGTATTTT
>-|TRBV25-1|TRBJ1-1|-|14
CASNPGTFNTEAFF
TGTGCCAGCAACCCGGGGACATTTAACACTGAAGCTTTCTTT
>-|TRBV5-3|TRBJ1-1|-|11
CARSKWRGAFF
TGTGCCAGAAGTAAGTGGAGGGGCGCTTTCTTT
>-|TRBV6-4|TRBJ1-1|TRBD1|13
CASKGQGDTEAFF
TGTGCCAGCAAAGGACAGGGGGACACTGAAGCTTTCTTT
>once|TRBV6-5|TRBJ1-2|-|13
CAIKRGAPGGYTF
TGTGCCATTAAGCGGGGGGCCCCGGGTGGCTACACCTTC
>-|TRBV28|TRBJ1-4|-|14
CASSTTESNEKLFF
TGTGCCAGCAGTACGACAGAGAGTAATGAAAAACTGTTTTTT
>-|TRBV6-2/TRBV6-3|TRBJ2-2|TRBD2|19
CASSSISGLAGEESGELFF
TGTGCCAGCAGTTCTATTTCGGGACTAGCGGGAGAAGAATCCGGGGAGCTGTTTTTT
>-|TRBV5-1|TRBJ2-1|-|14
CASSRTVPDNEQFF
TGCGCCAGCAGTCGGACAGTCCCAGACAATGAGCAGTTCTTC
>-|TRBV10-3|TRBJ2-3|TRBD2|16
CAISLTSGEGTDTQYF
TGTGCCATCAGTCTGACTAGCGGGGAGGGCACAGATACGCAGTATTTT
>-|TRBV2|TRBJ2-6|-|17
CASLSAGVFSGANVLTF
TGTGCCAGTTTATCGGCAGGGGTATTCTCTGGGGCCAACGTCCTGACTTTC
>-|TRBV3-1/TRBV3-2|TRBJ2-2|-|16
CASSSYRGSSAGELFF
TGTGCCAGCAGCTCCTACCGGGGTAGCTCGGCCGGGGAGCTGTTTTTT
>-|TRBV6-4|TRBJ1-2|-|11
CASIQVRGYTF
TGTGCCAGCATTCAGGTAAGAGGCTACACCTTC
>-|TRBV7-2|TRBJ2-5|-|14
CASSLVSKSETQYF
TGTGCCAGCAGCTTAGTTAGTAAGAGCGAGACCCAGTACTTC
>-|TRBV19|TRBJ1-1|-|14
CASSILVEGTEAFF
TGTGCCAGTAGTATCTTGGTAGAGGGAACTGAAGCTTTCTTT
>-|TRBV5-1|TRBJ2-1|-|13
CASSSDSYNEQFF
TGCGCCAGCAGCAGCGACAGCTACAATGAGCAGTTCTTC
>-|TRBV30|TRBJ2-1|TRBD2|14
CAWRSSGGTGWQFF
TGTGCCTGGAGGAGTAGCGGGGGAACGGGGTGGCAGTTCTTC
>-|TRBV12-3/TRBV12-4|TRBJ1-3|TRBD1|13
CASSQTGRNTIYF
TGTGCCAGCAGTCAGACAGGGCGCAACACCATATATTTT
>-|TRBV5-1|TRBJ1-3|TRBD1|17
CASSLPGQGISGNTIYF
TGCGCCAGCAGCTTGCCGGGACAGGGAATCTCTGGAAACACCATATATTTT
>-|TRBV28|TRBJ1-5|-|14
CASSLVQSNQPQHF
TGTGCCAGCAGCTTGGTACAGAGCAATCAGCCCCAGCATTTT
>-|TRBV7-8|TRBJ1-1|-|16
CASSLFSRGMNTEAFF
TGTGCCAGCAGCTTATTTTCCAGGGGCATGAACACTGAAGCTTTCTTT
>-|TRBV7-2|TRBJ1-2|-|15
CASRSADLFFYGYTF
TGTGCCAGCAGGTCAGCGGACCTTTTTTTTTATGGCTACACCTTC
>-|TRBV11-2|TRBJ2-2|TRBD1|14
CASSFLQGAGELFF
TGTGCCAGCAGCTTCCTACAGGGGGCCGGGGAGCTGTTTTTT
>-|TRBV19|TRBJ2-6|TRBD1|17
CASSLRQGVLGANVLTF
TGTGCCAGTAGTTTGAGACAGGGGGTACTGGGGGCCAACGTCCTGACTTTC
>few|TRBV7-9|TRBJ2-1|TRBD2|15
CASSIAGRANNEQFF
TGTGCCAGCAGCATAGCCGGGAGGGCCAACAATGAGCAGTTCTTC
>-|TRBV5-1|TRBJ1-2|TRBD1|14
CASSLDRARWGYTF
TGCGCCAGCAGCCTCGACAGGGCCAGGTGGGGCTACACCTTC
>-|TRBV2|TRBJ2-1|-|13
CASTDRNYNEQFF
TGTGCCAGCACTGACAGAAACTACAATGAGCAGTTCTTC
>-|TRBV12-5|TRBJ2-2|-|14
CASGFTWNTGELFF
TGTGCTAGTGGTTTTACATGGAACACCGGGGAGCTGTTTTTT
>-|TRBV27|TRBJ1-1|TRBD1|14
CASSSRDRETEAFF
TGTGCCAGCAGTAGCCGGGACAGGGAAACTGAAGCTTTCTTT
>-|TRBV7-3|TRBJ1-1|-|14
CANQTGLPCTEAFF
TGTGCGAACCAGACAGGACTGCCATGCACTGAAGCTTTCTTT
>-|TRBV12-5|TRBJ2-3|-|16
CASGASDGGYTDTQYF
TGTGCTAGTGGTGCATCGGACGGGGGTTACACAGATACGCAGTATTTT
>-|TRBV24-1|TRBJ2-2|-|16
CATSDLSRFSTGELFF
TGTGCCACCAGTGATTTGAGCAGGTTTAGTACCGGGGAGCTGTTTTTT
>-|TRBV28|TRBJ1-5|TRBD1|15
CASRTGVSSNQPQHF
TGTGCCAGCAGAACAGGGGTATCCAGCAATCAGCCCCAGCATTTT
>once|TRBV18|TRBJ1-1|-|15
CASSPQAGLNTEAFF
TGTGCCAGCTCACCACAGGCAGGGCTCAACACTGAAGCTTTCTTT
>-|TRBV6-6|TRBJ2-1|TRBD1|13
CASQGTGGNEQFF
TGTGCCAGCCAGGGGACAGGGGGCAATGAGCAGTTCTTC
>-|TRBV19|TRBJ1-5|-|12
CASSNLAGPQHF
TGTGCCAGTAGTAACTTAGCGGGACCTCAGCATTTT